Given below is one TCR beta chain in context. These data belong to a study of blood T cell repertoires in COVID-19. For recovered donors of Cohort 3, there were two negative PCRs, clearance, or symptom resolution. The authors' processing: How many nucleated cells were present was estimated from reference gene primer amplification. Repertoires were generated with immunoSEQ multiplex PCR, while TCRdb's copy carries only in-frame clones and drops some. The DNA was the basis for D and trimming; V, J and clone size are from that table. The sample shows about 380,000 clones, 88% of them seen only once. The receptor was isolated from a woman aged 18-30 years who had recovered from COVID-19. Source material: PBMCs or T cells enriched from blood (not recorded which).

The CDR3 DNA follows: TGTGCCTCCTCAGCGGGGGGCCTTTCGGAGACCCAGTACTTC. Protein: CASSAGGLSETQYF. The gene calls are TRBV24-1 and TRBJ2-5; 9 bases align to TRBD2. CDR1 is KGHDR, CDR2 SFDVKD, per germline. This CDR3 is built from 14 residues. J was trimmed by 5 bases and V by 12 bases; bases with no gene match: 12.